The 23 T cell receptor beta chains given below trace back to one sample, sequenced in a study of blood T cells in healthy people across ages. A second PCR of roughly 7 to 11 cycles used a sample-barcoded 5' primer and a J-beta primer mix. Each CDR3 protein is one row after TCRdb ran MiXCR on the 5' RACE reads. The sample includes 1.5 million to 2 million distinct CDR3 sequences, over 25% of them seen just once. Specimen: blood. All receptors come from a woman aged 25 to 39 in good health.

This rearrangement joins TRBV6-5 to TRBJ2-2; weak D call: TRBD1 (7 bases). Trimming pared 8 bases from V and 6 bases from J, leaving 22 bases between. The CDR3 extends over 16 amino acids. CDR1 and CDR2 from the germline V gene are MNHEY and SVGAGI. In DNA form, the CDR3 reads TGTGCCAGCCTATCCCGGGCGCAGGGGGGAGCCGGGGAGCTGTTTTTT. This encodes CASLSRAQGGAGELFF.

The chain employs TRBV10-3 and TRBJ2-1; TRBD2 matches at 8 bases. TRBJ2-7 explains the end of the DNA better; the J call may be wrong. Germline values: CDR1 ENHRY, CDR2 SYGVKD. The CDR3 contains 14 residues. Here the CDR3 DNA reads TGTGCCATCAGTGGAAGCGGGAGCCACAATGAGCAGTACTTC. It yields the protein CAISGSGSHNEQYF.

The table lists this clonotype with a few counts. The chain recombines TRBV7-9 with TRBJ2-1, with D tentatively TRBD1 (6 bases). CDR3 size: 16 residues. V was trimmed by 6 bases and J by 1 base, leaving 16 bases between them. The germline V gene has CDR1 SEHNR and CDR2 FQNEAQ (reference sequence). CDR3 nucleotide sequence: TGTGCCAGCAGACCAATTTTGGGGGCTTCCTACAATGAGCAGTTCTTC. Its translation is CASRPILGASYNEQFF.

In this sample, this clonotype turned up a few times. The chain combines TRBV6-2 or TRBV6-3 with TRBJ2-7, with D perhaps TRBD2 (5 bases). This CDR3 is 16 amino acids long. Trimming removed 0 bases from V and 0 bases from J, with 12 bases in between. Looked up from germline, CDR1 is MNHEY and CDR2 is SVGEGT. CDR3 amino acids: CASSYSNRGSSYEQYF. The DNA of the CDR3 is TGTGCCAGCAGTTACTCGAATCGGGGTAGCTCCTACGAGCAGTACTTC.

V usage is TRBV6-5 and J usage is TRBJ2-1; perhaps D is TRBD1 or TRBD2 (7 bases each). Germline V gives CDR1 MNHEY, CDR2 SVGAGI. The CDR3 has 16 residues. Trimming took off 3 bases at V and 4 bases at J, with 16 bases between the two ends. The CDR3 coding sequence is TGTGCCAGCAGTTATTTAGGCAGGGGGGGGTACAATGAGCAGTTCTTC. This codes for CASSYLGRGGYNEQFF.

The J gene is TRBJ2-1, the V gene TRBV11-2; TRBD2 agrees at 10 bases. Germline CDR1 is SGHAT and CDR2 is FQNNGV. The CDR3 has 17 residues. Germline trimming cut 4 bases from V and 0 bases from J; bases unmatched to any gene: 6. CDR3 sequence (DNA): TGTGCCAGCAGCTCCACCGGGACTAGCGACTCCTACAATGAGCAGTTCTTC. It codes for CASSSTGTSDSYNEQFF.

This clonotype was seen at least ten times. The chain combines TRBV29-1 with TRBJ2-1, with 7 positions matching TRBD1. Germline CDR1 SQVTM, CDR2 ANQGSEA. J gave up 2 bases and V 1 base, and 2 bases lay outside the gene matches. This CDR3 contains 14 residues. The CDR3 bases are TGCAGCGTTGAAGGTACAGGGGCCTACAATGAGCAGTTCTTC. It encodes CSVEGTGAYNEQFF.

The CDR3 here is CASHLTRVAQETQYF. In nucleotides, the CDR3 is TGTGCCAGTCACCTTACCAGGGTAGCGCAAGAGACCCAGTACTTC. This chain joins TRBV2 and TRBJ2-5; D is perhaps TRBD1 or TRBD2 (5 bases each). This CDR3 region has 15 residues. The V gene's germline CDR1 is SNHLY and CDR2 FYNNEI. V lost 9 bases and J lost 2, with 19 bases in between.

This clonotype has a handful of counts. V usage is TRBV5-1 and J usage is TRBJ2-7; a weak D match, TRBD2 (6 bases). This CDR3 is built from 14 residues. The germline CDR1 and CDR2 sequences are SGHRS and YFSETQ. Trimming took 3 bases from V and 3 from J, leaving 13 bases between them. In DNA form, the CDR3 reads TGCGCCAGCAGCTCTTCCGGGAGTATCTACGAGCAGTACTTC. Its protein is CASSSSGSIYEQYF.

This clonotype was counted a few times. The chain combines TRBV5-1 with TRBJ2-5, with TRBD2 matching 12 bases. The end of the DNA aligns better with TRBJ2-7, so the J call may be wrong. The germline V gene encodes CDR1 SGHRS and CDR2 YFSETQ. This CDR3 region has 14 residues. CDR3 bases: TGCGCCAGCAGCGACGGACTAGCGGGGACCGAGCAGTACTTC. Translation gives CASSDGLAGTEQYF.

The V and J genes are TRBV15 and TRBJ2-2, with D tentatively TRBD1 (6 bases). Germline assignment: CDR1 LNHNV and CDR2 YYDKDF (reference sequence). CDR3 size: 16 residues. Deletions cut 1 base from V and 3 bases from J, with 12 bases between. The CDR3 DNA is TGTGCCACCAGCAGAGCCTGGGACACCTACACCGGGGAGCTGTTTTTT. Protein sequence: CATSRAWDTYTGELFF.

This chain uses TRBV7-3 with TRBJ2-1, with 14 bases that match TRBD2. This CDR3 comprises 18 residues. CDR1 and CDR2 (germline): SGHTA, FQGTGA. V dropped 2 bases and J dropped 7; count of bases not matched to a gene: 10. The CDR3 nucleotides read TGTGCCAGCAGCTTACTGGGACTAGCGGGGGAAGGTAGAAATGAGCAGTTCTTC. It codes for CASSLLGLAGEGRNEQFF. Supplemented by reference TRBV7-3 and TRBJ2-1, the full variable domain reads GAGVSQTPSNKVTEKGKYVELRCDPISGHTALYWYRQSLGQGPEFLIYFQGTGAADDSGLPNDRFFAVRPEGSVSTLKIQRTERGDSAVYLCASSLLGLAGEGRNEQFFGPGTRLTVL.

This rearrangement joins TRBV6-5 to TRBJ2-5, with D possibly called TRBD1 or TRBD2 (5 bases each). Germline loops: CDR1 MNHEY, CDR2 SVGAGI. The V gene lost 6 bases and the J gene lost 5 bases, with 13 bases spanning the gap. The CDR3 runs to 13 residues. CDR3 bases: TGTGCCAGCAGCCGGGACGCTTTGGAGACCCAGTACTTC. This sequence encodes CASSRDALETQYF.

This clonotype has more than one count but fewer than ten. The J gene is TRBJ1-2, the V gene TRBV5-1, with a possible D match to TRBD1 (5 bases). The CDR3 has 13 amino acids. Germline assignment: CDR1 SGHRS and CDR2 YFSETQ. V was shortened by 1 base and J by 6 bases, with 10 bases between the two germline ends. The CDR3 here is CASSLSGSNGYTF. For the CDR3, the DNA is TGCGCCAGCAGCTTGTCAGGGAGTAATGGCTACACCTTC.

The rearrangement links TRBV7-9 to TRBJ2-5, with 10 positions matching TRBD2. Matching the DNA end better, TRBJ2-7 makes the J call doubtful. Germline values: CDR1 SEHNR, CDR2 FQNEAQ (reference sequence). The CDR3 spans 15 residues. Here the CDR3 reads CASSLNLAGVDEQYF. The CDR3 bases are TGTGCCAGCAGCTTAAATCTAGCGGGAGTGGACGAGCAGTACTTC.

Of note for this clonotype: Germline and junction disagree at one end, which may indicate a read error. CDR3 DNA: TGTGCCAGCACCTTAGGGTGGAGTGAGCAGTTCTTC. It codes for CASTLGWSEQFF. The chain is built from TRBV7-2 and TRBJ2-1; D unclear. The CDR3 runs to 12 residues. CDR1 and CDR2 from the germline V gene are SGHTA and FQGNSA.

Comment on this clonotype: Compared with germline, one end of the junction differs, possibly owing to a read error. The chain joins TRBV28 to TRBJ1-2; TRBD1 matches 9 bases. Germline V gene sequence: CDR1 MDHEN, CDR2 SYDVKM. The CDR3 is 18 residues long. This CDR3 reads CTSSLGTGILNGSCGYTF. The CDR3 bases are TGTACCAGCAGCCTCGGGACAGGGATACTGAACGGCTCCTGTGGCTACACCTTC.

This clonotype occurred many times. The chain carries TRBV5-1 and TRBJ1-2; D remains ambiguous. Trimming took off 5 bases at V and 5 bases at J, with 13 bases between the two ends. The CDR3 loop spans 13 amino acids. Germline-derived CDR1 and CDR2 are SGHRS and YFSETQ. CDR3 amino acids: CASRAGSEYGYTF. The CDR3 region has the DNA TGCGCCAGCAGGGCCGGGTCGGAGTATGGCTACACCTTC.

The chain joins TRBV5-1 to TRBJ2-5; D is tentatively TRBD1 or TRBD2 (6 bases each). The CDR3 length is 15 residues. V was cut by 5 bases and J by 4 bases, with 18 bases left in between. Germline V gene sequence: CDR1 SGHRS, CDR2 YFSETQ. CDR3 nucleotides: TGCGCCAGCAGGCCGAAGTCATCGGGGGCAGAGACCCAGTACTTC. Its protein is CASRPKSSGAETQYF.

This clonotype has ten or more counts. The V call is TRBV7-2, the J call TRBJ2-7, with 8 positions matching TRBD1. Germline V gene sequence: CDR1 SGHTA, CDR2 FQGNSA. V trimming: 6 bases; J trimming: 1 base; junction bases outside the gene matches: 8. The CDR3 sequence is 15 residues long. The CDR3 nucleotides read TGTGCCAGCAGGTTCCGCCAGGGGGCGTCCTACGAGCAGTACTTC. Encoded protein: CASRFRQGASYEQYF.

In nucleotides, the CDR3 is TGTGCCAGCAGCTTGGGACCCATGAGCTCCTACGAGCAGTACTTC. Translation: CASSLGPMSSYEQYF. The J gene is TRBJ2-7, the V gene TRBV5-5; no definite D call. CDR1 is SGHKS, CDR2 YYEKEE, per germline (reference sequence). V was clipped by 0 bases and J by 0 bases, with 10 bases between them. This CDR3 region has 15 residues.

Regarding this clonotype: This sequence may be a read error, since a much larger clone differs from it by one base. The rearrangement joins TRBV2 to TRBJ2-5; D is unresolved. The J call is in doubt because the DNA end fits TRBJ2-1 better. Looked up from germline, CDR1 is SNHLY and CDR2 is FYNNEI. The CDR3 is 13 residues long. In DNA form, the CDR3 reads TGTGCCAGCAGTGGGGGTAGAGAAGAGACCCAGTTCTTC. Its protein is CASSGGREETQFF.

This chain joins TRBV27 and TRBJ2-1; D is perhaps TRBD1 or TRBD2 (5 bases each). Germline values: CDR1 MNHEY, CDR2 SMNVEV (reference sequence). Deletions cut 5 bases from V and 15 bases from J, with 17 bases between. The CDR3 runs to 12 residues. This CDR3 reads CASSRPGPHWFF. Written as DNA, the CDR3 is TGTGCCAGCAGTCGACCGGGACCCCATTGGTTCTTC.